This TCR beta chain was identified in a study of regulatory T cells in long-lasting Graves disease. Notes on the study in general: The study found TRBV28, TRBJ1-2 and TRBJ2-5 favored in persistent disease.

For TCR beta, libraries came from iRepertoire HTBI primers and Arm-PCR of CDR3 regions. TCRdb independently ran MiXCR on the multiplex PCR reads; one entry per CDR3 protein. There are roughly 500,000 distinct CDR3 sequences in the sample; approximately 14% occur only once, and approximately 15% lies in the top ten. The J segment lost 5 bases and the V segment lost 2 bases, leaving 5 bases of the junction unmatched. The CDR3 has 15 residues. Germline V gene lookup returns CDR1 MNHNS and CDR2 SASEGT. The time point here: newly diagnosed GD, antithyroid drugs for less than 3 months. Following extraction of RNA from PBMCs, that RNA was used to make the TCR library. A note on this clonotype: Its specificity is not known.

The sample was also reused in another study, on T cells in Graves' hyperthyroidism and ophthalmopathy. That work adds: Patients aged 18 to 65 had newly diagnosed hyperthyroidism of under 2 months' duration. Uncontrolled infections, other autoimmune diseases, pregnancy or lactation led to exclusion of patients. With the HTBI primer set, the TCR CDR3 went through a first round of RT-PCR.

The chain links TRBV6-1 to TRBJ2-2; 7 positions agree with TRBD2. Source: peripheral blood mononuclear cells (PBMCs), taken at new diagnosis, from a patient treated with antithyroid drugs. This clonotype originated in a woman between 50 and 59 years old with Graves disease. As DNA, the CDR3 is TGTGCCAGCAGTGAAATGGCGGGAGCAACCGGGGAGCTGTTTTTT. Translating it yields CASSEMAGATGELFF.